Listed below are T cell receptor beta chains from one sample, sequenced in a study of blood T cell repertoires in COVID-19. Profiled with immunoSEQ multiplex PCR; TCRdb holds only in-frame clones, not every one. The sample includes roughly 30,000 clones, around three quarters of them seen just once. The sample taken for sequencing was peripheral blood. These receptors came from a man in his sixties or seventies with acute or convalescent COVID-19. CDR3s include the opening cysteine and the closing phenylalanine or tryptophan. Fields, in order: D gene, V gene, clone size, J gene, CDR3 protein, CDR3 DNA. A D gene is named only where the DNA matches it firmly. A clone size is listed for some rows: how often the clone was seen (once, few, many), or a class if it is expanded.

.,TRBV6-5,.,TRBJ2-7,CASRRDPTSYEQYF,TGTGCCAGCCGGCGGGACCCCACGTCCTACGAGCAGTACTTC
.,TRBV28,.,TRBJ2-6,CASSFRVGANVLTF,TGTGCCAGCAGTTTCAGGGTTGGGGCCAACGTCCTGACTTTC
TRBD2,TRBV19,.,TRBJ2-7,CASSTQAGGRYEQYF,TGTGCCAGTAGTACCCAAGCGGGGGGACGCTACGAGCAGTACTTC
TRBD2,TRBV7-3,.,TRBJ2-2,CASSLSGSFSGELFF,TGTGCCAGCAGCTTAAGCGGGAGTTTTTCTGGGGAGCTGTTTTTT
TRBD1,TRBV18,.,TRBJ2-2,CASSLNPGQGAGELFF,TGTGCCAGCTCTCTAAACCCGGGACAGGGCGCCGGGGAGCTGTTTTTT
TRBD1,TRBV29-1,.,TRBJ1-2,CSGSRQGGGYTF,TGCAGCGGATCTCGACAGGGTGGCGGCTACACCTTC
TRBD2,TRBV7-9,.,TRBJ2-7,CASSLVGSSGGSYEQYF,TGTGCCAGCAGCTTAGTGGGAAGTAGCGGGGGAAGCTACGAGCAGTACTTC
.,TRBV12-3/TRBV12-4,once,TRBJ1-1,CASRIWGGTEAFF,TGTGCCAGCAGGATCTGGGGAGGTACTGAAGCTTTCTTT
TRBD2,TRBV6-5,.,TRBJ2-5,CASRQAGGETQYF,TGTGCCAGCAGACAAGCGGGAGGCGAGACCCAGTACTTC
.,TRBV12-3/TRBV12-4,.,TRBJ1-2,CASSWQGYGYTF,TGTGCCAGCAGTTGGCAGGGCTATGGCTACACCTTC
TRBD1,TRBV6-5,.,TRBJ1-2,CASRPRQGSYGYTF,TGTGCCAGCAGGCCCCGACAGGGTAGCTATGGCTACACCTTC
TRBD2,TRBV9,.,TRBJ2-1,CASSQSGGDYNEQFF,TGTGCCAGCAGCCAGAGCGGGGGCGACTACAATGAGCAGTTCTTC
.,TRBV4-1,.,TRBJ1-1,CASSPGAIGVNTEAFF,TGCGCCAGCAGCCCAGGAGCGATAGGGGTGAACACTGAAGCTTTCTTT
TRBD2,TRBV28,.,TRBJ2-1,CASSLRGGSEREQFF,TGTGCCAGCAGTTTAAGGGGAGGGTCAGAACGGGAGCAGTTCTTC
.,TRBV9,.,TRBJ2-3,CASSAGDTQYF,TGTGCCAGCAGCGCGGGGGATACGCAGTATTTT
.,TRBV19,.,TRBJ1-2,CASRVPLSGYTF,TGTGCCAGTAGGGTCCCCTTGAGTGGCTACACCTTC
TRBD2,TRBV5-1,few,TRBJ2-1,CASSRRWAGGGDEQFF,TGCGCCAGCAGCCGCCGGTGGGCGGGAGGGGGAGATGAGCAGTTCTTC
.,TRBV28,.,TRBJ1-5,CASRRSGTRTNQPQHF,TGTGCCAGCAGACGATCCGGGACACGGACTAATCAGCCCCAGCATTTT
.,TRBV4-3,.,TRBJ1-6,CASSLETGTTLAPLHF,TGCGCCAGCAGCCTAGAGACAGGTACCACCTTGGCACCCCTCCACTTT
TRBD1,TRBV4-1,.,TRBJ2-1,CASSQGQVVSNEQFF,TGCGCCAGCAGCCAGGGACAGGTCGTCTCCAATGAGCAGTTCTTC
.,TRBV6-2/TRBV6-3,.,TRBJ2-5,CASSYSRETQYF,TGTGCCAGCAGTTACTCGAGGGAGACCCAGTACTTC
.,TRBV4-1,few,TRBJ1-5,CASSQDDLERQPQHF,TGCGCCAGCAGCCAAGATGATTTGGAGCGGCAGCCCCAGCATTTT
.,TRBV5-1,.,TRBJ2-1,CASSWGGDSLLVHEQFF,TGCGCCAGCAGCTGGGGCGGGGACAGCCTACTTGTCCATGAGCAGTTCTTC
.,TRBV2,.,TRBJ2-2,CASRRAYNTGELFF,TGTGCCAGCAGGCGGGCTTACAACACCGGGGAGCTGTTTTTT
TRBD2,TRBV10-3,.,TRBJ2-1,CAISTAGGNNEQFF,TGTGCCATCAGTACAGCGGGGGGGAACAATGAGCAGTTCTTC
.,TRBV5-5,.,TRBJ1-1,CASSLEGGRGTEAFF,TGTGCCAGCAGCTTGGAAGGAGGGAGGGGAACTGAAGCTTTCTTT
.,TRBV7-8,.,TRBJ2-7,CASSLMRTYEQYF,TGTGCCAGCAGCTTAATGAGAACCTACGAGCAGTACTTC
TRBD2,TRBV9,few,TRBJ2-5,CASSVVPSTSGVQETQYF,TGTGCCAGCAGCGTAGTCCCTTCGACTAGCGGGGTACAAGAGACCCAGTACTTC
TRBD1,TRBV19,.,TRBJ1-2,CASREQGRGYGYTF,TGTGCCAGTAGAGAACAGGGGCGAGGCTATGGCTACACCTTC
TRBD1,TRBV10-3,.,TRBJ1-2,CAISTGGMSYGYTF,TGTGCCATCAGCACAGGGGGCATGAGCTATGGCTACACCTTC
TRBD1,TRBV5-4,.,TRBJ2-3,CASSSRPGQGDAGAQYF,TGTGCCAGCAGCTCACGGCCGGGACAGGGTGACGCGGGGGCGCAGTATTTT
.,TRBV11-3,.,TRBJ1-1,CASSSSGSDTEAFF,TGTGCCAGCAGCTCCTCAGGGTCAGACACTGAAGCTTTCTTT
.,TRBV27,.,TRBJ1-4,CASGKLDKLGRATNEKLFF,TGTGCCAGCGGAAAGCTGGATAAACTGGGGCGAGCAACTAATGAAAAACTGTTTTTT
.,TRBV10-3,few,TRBJ2-2,CAISDPTGTGELFF,TGTGCCATCAGTGACCCGACGGGCACCGGGGAGCTGTTTTTT
TRBD1,TRBV18,few,TRBJ2-7,CASSPGGQGAHEQYF,TGTGCCAGCTCACCAGGGGGACAGGGGGCCCACGAGCAGTACTTC
TRBD1,TRBV27,.,TRBJ2-7,CASSLAVDRMAPYEQYF,TGTGCCAGCAGTTTAGCTGTGGACAGGATGGCTCCCTACGAGCAGTACTTC
TRBD1,TRBV18,.,TRBJ2-5,CASSLMGQGQETQYF,TGTGCCAGCTCACTGATGGGACAGGGCCAAGAGACCCAGTACTTC
TRBD1,TRBV7-2,once,TRBJ1-4,CASSSNRGGEKLFF,TGTGCCAGCAGTTCTAACAGGGGAGGAGAAAAACTGTTTTTT